The entry below gives a single T cell receptor beta chain sequence along with its context. Its target is not known. This sample stems from a study of cytomegalovirus exposure and HLA in healthy donors. The CDR3 covers 15 residues. After removal of 5 bases from V and 6 bases from J, the junction contained 6 bases not matched to a gene. Germline loops: CDR1 LNHNV, CDR2 YYDKDF (reference sequence). Notes on the study in general: Sequencing likely generated an artifact that appeared as a cluster of highly shared sequence variants.

Researchers ran the PCR with 60 Vbeta and 13 Jbeta primers. The repertoire was sequenced with immunoSEQ multiplex PCR; TCRdb's copy has only in-frame clones and lacks some. The table lists roughly 190,000 clones, roughly 80% of them singletons. Sequenced input: PBMCs. The receptor comes from a woman under 30 in good health and CMV-seronegative. J is TRBJ2-3 and V is TRBV15, with TRBD1 matching over 12 bases. CDR3 in amino acids: CATSSPGQGADTQYF. CDR3 sequence (DNA): TGTGCCACCAGCTCCCCGGGACAGGGGGCTGATACGCAGTATTTT. The full variable domain, its missing parts supplied by reference TRBV15 and TRBJ2-3, is DAMVIQNPRYQVTQFGKPVTLSCSQTLNHNVMYWYQQKSSQAPKLLFHYYDKDFNNEADTPDNFQSRRPNTSFCFLDIRSPGLGDTAMYLCATSSPGQGADTQYFGPGTRLTVL.